Listed below are T cell receptor beta chains from one sample, sequenced in a study of regulatory T cells in long-lasting Graves disease. TCRdb independently ran MiXCR on the multiplex PCR reads; one entry per CDR3 protein. The sample lists 400,000 to 500,000 distinct CDR3 sequences; less than 20% were seen once. These same records also appear under a second study, on T cells in Graves' hyperthyroidism and ophthalmopathy.

Sequencing was performed on peripheral blood mononuclear cells (PBMCs), taken at new diagnosis, from a patient treated with antithyroid drugs. These receptors all stem from a woman in her late teens or twenties with Graves disease. Each CDR3 is given with its conserved first and last residue. The order of the fields is J gene, V gene, clone size, D gene, CDR3 length, CDR3 protein, CDR3 DNA. D genes are given only for firm matches. Some rows have no size entry. The others give once, few or many, or a class for an expanded clone.

J gene: TRBJ2-1; V gene: TRBV24-1; clone size: many; D gene: TRBD2; CDR3 length: 15; CDR3 protein: CATHSGLAGRNEQFF; CDR3 DNA: TGTGCCACCCACTCGGGACTAGCGGGGAGGAATGAGCAGTTCTTC
J gene: TRBJ2-1; V gene: TRBV6-1; clone size: many; D gene: NA; CDR3 length: 18; CDR3 protein: CASSEEGVQRARYNEQFF; CDR3 DNA: TGTGCCAGCAGTGAAGAGGGAGTTCAGCGGGCGAGGTACAATGAGCAGTTCTTC
J gene: TRBJ2-1; V gene: TRBV20-1; clone size: few; D gene: TRBD1; CDR3 length: 17; CDR3 protein: CSARPTARDRVYNEQFF; CDR3 DNA: TGCAGTGCTAGACCAACGGCCCGGGACAGGGTTTACAATGAGCAGTTCTTC
J gene: TRBJ1-2; V gene: TRBV28; clone size: many; D gene: NA; CDR3 length: 15; CDR3 protein: CASTPWGRSNYGYTF; CDR3 DNA: TGTGCCAGCACTCCATGGGGGAGGTCCAACTATGGCTACACCTTC
J gene: TRBJ2-7; V gene: TRBV28; clone size: many; D gene: NA; CDR3 length: 12; CDR3 protein: CASSLGVGEQYF; CDR3 DNA: TGTGCCAGCAGTTTGGGGGTTGGAGAGCAGTACTTC
J gene: TRBJ2-3; V gene: TRBV20-1; clone size: many; D gene: TRBD2; CDR3 length: 15; CDR3 protein: CSARDWTSVADTQYF; CDR3 DNA: TGCAGTGCTAGAGATTGGACTAGCGTCGCGGATACGCAGTATTTT
J gene: TRBJ2-2; V gene: TRBV4-2; clone size: few; D gene: NA; CDR3 length: 15; CDR3 protein: CASSQERGSTGELFF; CDR3 DNA: TGTGCCAGCAGCCAAGAGAGGGGCAGCACCGGGGAGCTGTTTTTT
J gene: TRBJ1-1; V gene: TRBV5-1; clone size: many; D gene: NA; CDR3 length: 14; CDR3 protein: CASSLVGVDTEAFF; CDR3 DNA: TGCGCCAGCAGCTTGGTGGGAGTGGACACTGAAGCTTTCTTT
J gene: TRBJ2-3; V gene: TRBV4-3; clone size: NA; D gene: TRBD1; CDR3 length: 17; CDR3 protein: CASSQDWSDRVTDTQYF; CDR3 DNA: TGCGCCAGCAGCCAAGATTGGTCCGACAGGGTCACAGATACGCAGTATTTT
J gene: TRBJ1-1; V gene: TRBV3-1; clone size: many; D gene: NA; CDR3 length: 13; CDR3 protein: CASSSNLNTEAFF; CDR3 DNA: TGTGCCAGCAGCAGTAACTTGAACACTGAAGCTTTCTTT
J gene: TRBJ2-3; V gene: TRBV12-3/TRBV12-4; clone size: NA; D gene: NA; CDR3 length: 13; CDR3 protein: CASGQGGPDTQYF; CDR3 DNA: TGTGCCAGCGGGCAGGGTGGACCAGATACGCAGTATTTT
J gene: TRBJ2-7; V gene: TRBV6-1; clone size: NA; D gene: TRBD2; CDR3 length: 15; CDR3 protein: CASKGMRLAASEQYF; CDR3 DNA: TGTGCCAGCAAAGGTATGAGACTAGCGGCGTCCGAGCAGTACTTC
J gene: TRBJ2-1; V gene: TRBV30; clone size: many; D gene: TRBD2; CDR3 length: 16; CDR3 protein: CAWSRTSGRAYHEQFF; CDR3 DNA: TGTGCCTGGAGTAGGACTAGCGGGAGGGCTTACCATGAGCAGTTCTTC
J gene: TRBJ1-5; V gene: TRBV28; clone size: NA; D gene: TRBD1; CDR3 length: 13; CDR3 protein: CASTQGWNQPQHF; CDR3 DNA: TGTGCCAGCACACAGGGGTGGAATCAGCCCCAGCATTTT
J gene: TRBJ2-7; V gene: TRBV7-8; clone size: many; D gene: TRBD2; CDR3 length: 16; CDR3 protein: CASSLLAGVFGDEQYF; CDR3 DNA: TGTGCCAGCAGCTTATTAGCGGGAGTCTTCGGAGACGAGCAGTACTTC
J gene: TRBJ2-7; V gene: TRBV7-2; clone size: many; D gene: TRBD2; CDR3 length: 15; CDR3 protein: CASSRPSGRDYEQYF; CDR3 DNA: TGTGCCAGCAGCCGGCCTAGCGGGCGGGACTACGAGCAGTACTTC
J gene: TRBJ2-7; V gene: TRBV29-1; clone size: many; D gene: TRBD1; CDR3 length: 14; CDR3 protein: CSVGTGTGRHEQYF; CDR3 DNA: TGCAGCGTCGGAACCGGGACAGGGAGGCACGAGCAGTACTTC
J gene: TRBJ2-7; V gene: TRBV7-3; clone size: many; D gene: NA; CDR3 length: 13; CDR3 protein: CASSLKGDYEQYF; CDR3 DNA: TGTGCCAGCAGCTTAAAAGGGGACTACGAGCAGTACTTC
J gene: TRBJ1-1; V gene: TRBV5-1; clone size: many; D gene: NA; CDR3 length: 13; CDR3 protein: CASSRNRDTEAFF; CDR3 DNA: TGCGCCAGCAGCAGAAATCGGGACACTGAAGCTTTCTTT
J gene: TRBJ2-7; V gene: TRBV12-3/TRBV12-4; clone size: many; D gene: NA; CDR3 length: 14; CDR3 protein: CASRRSTSSYEQYF; CDR3 DNA: TGTGCCAGCAGGAGGAGCACAAGCTCCTACGAGCAGTACTTC
J gene: TRBJ2-7; V gene: TRBV2; clone size: many; D gene: NA; CDR3 length: 13; CDR3 protein: CASSAAEFYEQYF; CDR3 DNA: TGTGCCAGCTCCGCAGCGGAATTCTACGAGCAGTACTTC
J gene: TRBJ2-5; V gene: TRBV7-2; clone size: NA; D gene: TRBD2; CDR3 length: 13; CDR3 protein: CASSSGLAETQYF; CDR3 DNA: TGTGCCAGCAGCTCAGGACTAGCCGAGACCCAGTACTTC
J gene: TRBJ2-7; V gene: TRBV27; clone size: few; D gene: TRBD1; CDR3 length: 14; CDR3 protein: CASSLTGGAHEQYF; CDR3 DNA: TGTGCCAGCAGTTTAACAGGGGGCGCGCACGAGCAGTACTTC
J gene: TRBJ1-1; V gene: TRBV28; clone size: many; D gene: NA; CDR3 length: 17; CDR3 protein: CASSLWGLTTLGTEAFF; CDR3 DNA: TGTGCCAGCAGTTTATGGGGCTTAACAACCCTGGGGACTGAAGCTTTCTTT
J gene: TRBJ1-1; V gene: TRBV19; clone size: NA; D gene: NA; CDR3 length: 11; CDR3 protein: CATERGGLAFF; CDR3 DNA: TGTGCCACCGAGAGAGGTGGTCTGGCTTTCTTT
J gene: TRBJ2-1; V gene: TRBV2; clone size: many; D gene: TRBD2; CDR3 length: 16; CDR3 protein: CASSEVLASGRPEQFF; CDR3 DNA: TGTGCCAGCAGTGAAGTTCTAGCTAGCGGGAGGCCTGAGCAGTTCTTC
J gene: TRBJ2-3; V gene: TRBV28; clone size: many; D gene: NA; CDR3 length: 14; CDR3 protein: CASTPRKPTDTQYF; CDR3 DNA: TGTGCCAGCACTCCGAGAAAACCCACAGATACGCAGTATTTT
J gene: TRBJ2-3; V gene: TRBV6-5; clone size: NA; D gene: TRBD1; CDR3 length: 15; CDR3 protein: CASSYTDRVSDTQYF; CDR3 DNA: TGTGCCAGCAGTTACACAGACAGGGTTTCAGATACGCAGTATTTT
J gene: TRBJ1-1; V gene: TRBV25-1; clone size: few; D gene: NA; CDR3 length: 16; CDR3 protein: CASSRGGKTRNTEAFF; CDR3 DNA: TGTGCCAGCTCACGGGGGGGGAAAACTCGGAACACTGAAGCTTTCTTT
J gene: TRBJ1-1; V gene: TRBV19; clone size: few; D gene: NA; CDR3 length: 16; CDR3 protein: CASSIMGTPMNTEAFF; CDR3 DNA: TGTGCCAGTAGTATTATGGGGACCCCAATGAACACTGAAGCTTTCTTT
J gene: TRBJ2-7; V gene: TRBV28; clone size: many; D gene: TRBD1; CDR3 length: 15; CDR3 protein: CASSDRDRGYYEQYF; CDR3 DNA: TGTGCCAGCTCGGATCGGGACAGGGGTTATTACGAGCAGTACTTC
J gene: TRBJ2-3; V gene: TRBV10-1; clone size: NA; D gene: TRBD2; CDR3 length: 17; CDR3 protein: CASSESRGPSAGDTQYF; CDR3 DNA: TGCGCCAGCAGTGAGTCACGGGGACCCTCAGCGGGGGATACGCAGTATTTT
J gene: TRBJ1-1; V gene: TRBV28; clone size: many; D gene: NA; CDR3 length: 16; CDR3 protein: CASSSAALTANTEAFF; CDR3 DNA: TGTGCCAGCAGTTCAGCTGCCCTAACGGCGAACACTGAAGCTTTCTTT
J gene: TRBJ1-1; V gene: TRBV20-1; clone size: NA; D gene: NA; CDR3 length: 13; CDR3 protein: CSATGRKNTEAFF; CDR3 DNA: TGCAGTGCCACGGGACGGAAGAACACTGAAGCTTTCTTT
J gene: TRBJ2-7; V gene: TRBV29-1; clone size: NA; D gene: TRBD1; CDR3 length: 12; CDR3 protein: CSVADRADEQYF; CDR3 DNA: TGCAGCGTCGCGGACAGGGCGGACGAGCAGTACTTC